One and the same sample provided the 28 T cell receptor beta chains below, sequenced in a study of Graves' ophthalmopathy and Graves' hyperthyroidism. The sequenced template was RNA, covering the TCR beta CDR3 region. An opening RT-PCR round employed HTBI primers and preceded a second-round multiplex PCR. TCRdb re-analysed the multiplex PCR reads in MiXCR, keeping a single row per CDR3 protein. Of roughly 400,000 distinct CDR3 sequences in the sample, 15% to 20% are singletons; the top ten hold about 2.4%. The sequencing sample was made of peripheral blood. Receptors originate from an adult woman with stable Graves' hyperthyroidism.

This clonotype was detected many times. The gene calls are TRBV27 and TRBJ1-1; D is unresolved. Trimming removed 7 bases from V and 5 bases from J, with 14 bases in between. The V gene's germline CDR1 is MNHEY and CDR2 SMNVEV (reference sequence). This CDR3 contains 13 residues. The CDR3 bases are TGTGCCAGCACCACCCTGGGAGGTACTGAAGCTTTCTTT. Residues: CASTTLGGTEAFF.

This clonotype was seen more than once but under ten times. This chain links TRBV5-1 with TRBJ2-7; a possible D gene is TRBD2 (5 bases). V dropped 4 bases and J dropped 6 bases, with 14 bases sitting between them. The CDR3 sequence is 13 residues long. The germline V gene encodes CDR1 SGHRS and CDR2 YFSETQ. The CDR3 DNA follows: TGCGCCAGCAGCACTGGACTGGCTGGCGAGCAGTACTTC. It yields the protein CASSTGLAGEQYF.

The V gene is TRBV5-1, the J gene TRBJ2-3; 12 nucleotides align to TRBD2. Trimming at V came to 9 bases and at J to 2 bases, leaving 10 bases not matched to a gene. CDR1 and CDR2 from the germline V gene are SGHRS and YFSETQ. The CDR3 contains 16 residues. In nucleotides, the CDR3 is TGCGCCAAATTTCCCGGGACTAGCGGGTACACAGATACGCAGTATTTT. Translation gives CAKFPGTSGYTDTQYF.

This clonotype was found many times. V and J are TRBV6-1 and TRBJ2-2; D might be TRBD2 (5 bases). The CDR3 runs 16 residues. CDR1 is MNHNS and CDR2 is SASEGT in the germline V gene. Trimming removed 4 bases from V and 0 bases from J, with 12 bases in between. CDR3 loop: CASSAMRAANTGELFF. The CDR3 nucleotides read TGTGCCAGCAGTGCGATGCGAGCGGCGAACACCGGGGAGCTGTTTTTT.

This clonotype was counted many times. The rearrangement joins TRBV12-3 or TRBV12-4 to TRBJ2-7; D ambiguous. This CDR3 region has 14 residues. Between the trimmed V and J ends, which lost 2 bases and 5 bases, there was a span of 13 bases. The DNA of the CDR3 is TGTGCCAGCAGTTTATTTGGGTCAGCCCACGAGCAGTACTTC. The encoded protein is CASSLFGSAHEQYF.

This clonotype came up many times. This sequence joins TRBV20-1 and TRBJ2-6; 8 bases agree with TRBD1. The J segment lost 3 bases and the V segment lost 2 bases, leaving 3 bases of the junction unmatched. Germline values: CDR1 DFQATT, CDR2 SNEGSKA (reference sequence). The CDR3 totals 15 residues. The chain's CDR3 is CSARPGGGGANVLTF. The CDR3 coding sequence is TGCAGTGCTAGACCAGGGGGCGGTGGGGCCAACGTCCTGACTTTC.

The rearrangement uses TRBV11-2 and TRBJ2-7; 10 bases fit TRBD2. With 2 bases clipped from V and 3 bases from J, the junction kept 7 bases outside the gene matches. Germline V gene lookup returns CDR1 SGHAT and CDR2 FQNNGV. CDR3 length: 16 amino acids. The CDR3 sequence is CASSLQSSGSFYEQYF. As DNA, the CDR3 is TGTGCCAGCAGCTTACAATCTAGCGGGAGTTTCTACGAGCAGTACTTC.

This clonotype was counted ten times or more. In nucleotides, the CDR3 is TGCGCCAGCAGCCAAGATTTCGGCTATGGCTACACCTTC. Translating it yields CASSQDFGYGYTF. This sequence joins TRBV4-3 and TRBJ1-2; D remains ambiguous. The V gene's germline CDR1 is LGHNA and CDR2 YSLEER. Trimming shortened V by 0 bases and J by 4 bases, and 6 bases separated the two germline ends. The CDR3 has 13 amino acids.

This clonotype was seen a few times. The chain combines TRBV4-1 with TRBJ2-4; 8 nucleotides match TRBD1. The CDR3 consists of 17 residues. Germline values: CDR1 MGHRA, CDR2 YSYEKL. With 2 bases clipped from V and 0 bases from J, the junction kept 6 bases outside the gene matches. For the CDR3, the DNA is TGCGCCAGCAGCCAACTTGACAGGGGTGGAGCCAAAAACATTCAGTACTTC. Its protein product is CASSQLDRGGAKNIQYF.

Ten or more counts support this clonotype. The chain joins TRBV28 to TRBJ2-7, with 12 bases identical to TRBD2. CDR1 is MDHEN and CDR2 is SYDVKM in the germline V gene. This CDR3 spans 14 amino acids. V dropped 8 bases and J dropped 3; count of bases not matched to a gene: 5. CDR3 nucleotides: TGTGCCAGCCTTGGACTAGCGGGATACTACGAGCAGTACTTC. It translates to CASLGLAGYYEQYF.

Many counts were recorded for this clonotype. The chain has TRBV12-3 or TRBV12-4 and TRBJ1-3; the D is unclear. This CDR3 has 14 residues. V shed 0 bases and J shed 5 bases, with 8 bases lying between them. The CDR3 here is CASSLAIQRNTIYF. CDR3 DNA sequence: TGTGCCAGCAGTTTAGCGATCCAACGAAACACCATATATTTT.

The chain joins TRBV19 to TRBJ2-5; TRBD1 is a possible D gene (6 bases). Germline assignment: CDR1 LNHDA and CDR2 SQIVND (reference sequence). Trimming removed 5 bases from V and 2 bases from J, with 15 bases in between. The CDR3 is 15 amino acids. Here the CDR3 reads CASSPKRTVQETQYF. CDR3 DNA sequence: TGTGCCAGTAGTCCAAAACGGACAGTTCAAGAGACCCAGTACTTC.

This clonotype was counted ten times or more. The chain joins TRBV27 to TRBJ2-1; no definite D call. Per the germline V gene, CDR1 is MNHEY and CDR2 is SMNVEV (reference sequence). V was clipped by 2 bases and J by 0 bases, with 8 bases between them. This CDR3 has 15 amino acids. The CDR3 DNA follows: TGTGCCAGCAGTTTAGGGGTCTACTCCTACAATGAGCAGTTCTTC. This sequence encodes CASSLGVYSYNEQFF.

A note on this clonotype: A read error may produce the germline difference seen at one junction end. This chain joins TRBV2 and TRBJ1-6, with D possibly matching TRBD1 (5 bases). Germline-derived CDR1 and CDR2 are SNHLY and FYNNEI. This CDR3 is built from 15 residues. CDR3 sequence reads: CAGRQKSSYNSPLHF. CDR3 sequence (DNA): TGTGCCGGCAGACAGAAGAGCTCCTATAATTCACCCCTCCACTTT. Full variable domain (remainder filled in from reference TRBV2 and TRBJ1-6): EPEVTQTPSHQVTQMGQEVILRCVPISNHLYFYWYRQILGQKVEFLVSFYNNEISEKSEIFDDQFSVERPDGSNFTLKIRSTKLEDSAMYFCAGRQKSSYNSPLHFGNGTRLTVT.

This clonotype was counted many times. CDR3 in amino acids: CAISDPGLAGQNIQYF. The CDR3 nucleotides are TGTGCCATCAGTGACCCGGGACTAGCGGGACAAAACATTCAGTACTTC. The chain is built from TRBV10-3 and TRBJ2-4; TRBD2 agrees at 13 bases. The V and J ends lost 3 bases and 5 bases, in that order; junction bases with no gene match: 4. The CDR3 is 16 residues long. Germline CDR1 reads ENHRY; CDR2 reads SYGVKD.

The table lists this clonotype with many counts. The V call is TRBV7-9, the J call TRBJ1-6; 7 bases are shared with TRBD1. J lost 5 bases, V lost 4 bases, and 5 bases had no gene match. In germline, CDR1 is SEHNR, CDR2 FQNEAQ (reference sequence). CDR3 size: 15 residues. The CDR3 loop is CASSWTGTDNSPLHF. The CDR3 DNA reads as TGTGCCAGCAGCTGGACCGGGACAGATAATTCACCCCTCCACTTT.

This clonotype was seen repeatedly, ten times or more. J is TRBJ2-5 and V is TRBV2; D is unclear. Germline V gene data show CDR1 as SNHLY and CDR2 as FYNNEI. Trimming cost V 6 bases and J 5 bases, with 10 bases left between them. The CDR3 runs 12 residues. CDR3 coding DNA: TGTGCCAGCAGCGTCTGGGCGGAGACCCAGTACTTC. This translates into CASSVWAETQYF.

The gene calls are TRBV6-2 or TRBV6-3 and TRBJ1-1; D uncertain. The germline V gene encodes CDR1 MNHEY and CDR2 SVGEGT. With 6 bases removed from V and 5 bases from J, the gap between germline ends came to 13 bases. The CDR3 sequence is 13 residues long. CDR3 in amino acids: CASSFIERTEAFF. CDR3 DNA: TGTGCCAGCAGCTTTATCGAGCGAACTGAAGCTTTCTTT.

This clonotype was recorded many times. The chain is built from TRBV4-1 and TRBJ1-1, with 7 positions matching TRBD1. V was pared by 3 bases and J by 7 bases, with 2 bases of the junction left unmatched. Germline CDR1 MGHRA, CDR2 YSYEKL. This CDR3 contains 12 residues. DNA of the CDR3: TGCGCCAGCAGCCATGCAGGGGGTGAAGCTTTCTTT. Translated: CASSHAGGEAFF.

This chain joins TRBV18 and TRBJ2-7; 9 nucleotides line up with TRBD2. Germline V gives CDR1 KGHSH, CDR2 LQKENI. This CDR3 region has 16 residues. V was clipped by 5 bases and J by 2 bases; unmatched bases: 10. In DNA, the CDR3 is TGTGCCAGCTCAACCCTAGACGGCGGGAGGGCCTACGAGCAGTACTTC. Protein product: CASSTLDGGRAYEQYF.

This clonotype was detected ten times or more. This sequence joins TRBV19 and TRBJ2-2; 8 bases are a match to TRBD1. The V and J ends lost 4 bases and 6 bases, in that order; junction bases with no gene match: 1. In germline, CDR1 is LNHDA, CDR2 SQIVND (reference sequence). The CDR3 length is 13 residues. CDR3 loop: CASSTQGAGELFF. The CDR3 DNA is TGTGCCAGTAGTACACAGGGGGCCGGGGAGCTGTTTTTT.

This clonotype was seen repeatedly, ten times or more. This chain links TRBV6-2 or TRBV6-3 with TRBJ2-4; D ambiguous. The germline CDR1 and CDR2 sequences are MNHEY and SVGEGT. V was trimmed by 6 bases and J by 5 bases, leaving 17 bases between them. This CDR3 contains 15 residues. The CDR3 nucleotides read TGTGCCAGCAGCCCGTTACCCCGCACACAAAACATTCAGTACTTC. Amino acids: CASSPLPRTQNIQYF.

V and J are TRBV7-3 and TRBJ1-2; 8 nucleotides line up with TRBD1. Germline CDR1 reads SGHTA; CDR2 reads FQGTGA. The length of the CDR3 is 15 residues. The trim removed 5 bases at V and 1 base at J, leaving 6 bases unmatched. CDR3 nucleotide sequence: TGTGCCAGCAGCCCTAATACAGGGGGTAACTATGGCTACACCTTC. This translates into CASSPNTGGNYGYTF.

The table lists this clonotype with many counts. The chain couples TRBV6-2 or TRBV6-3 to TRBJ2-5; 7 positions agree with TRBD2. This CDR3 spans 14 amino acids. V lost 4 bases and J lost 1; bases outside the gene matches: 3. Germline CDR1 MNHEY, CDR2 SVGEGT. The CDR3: CASSCPSGQETQYF. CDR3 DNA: TGTGCCAGCAGTTGCCCTAGCGGCCAAGAGACCCAGTACTTC.

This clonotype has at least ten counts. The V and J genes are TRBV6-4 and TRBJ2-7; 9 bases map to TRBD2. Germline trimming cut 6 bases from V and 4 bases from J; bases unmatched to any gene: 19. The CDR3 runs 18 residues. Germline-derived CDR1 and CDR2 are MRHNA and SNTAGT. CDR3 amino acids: CASRQWPRWASGDYEQYF. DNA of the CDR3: TGTGCCAGCAGGCAGTGGCCCCGTTGGGCTAGCGGGGATTACGAGCAGTACTTC.

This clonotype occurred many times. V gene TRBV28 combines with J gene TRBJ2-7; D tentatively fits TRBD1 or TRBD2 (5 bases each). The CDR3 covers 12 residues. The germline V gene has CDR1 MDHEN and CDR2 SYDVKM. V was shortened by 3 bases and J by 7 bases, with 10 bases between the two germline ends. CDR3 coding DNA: TGTGCCAGCAGTTTCGAGGGACGGGAGCAGTACTTC. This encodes CASSFEGREQYF. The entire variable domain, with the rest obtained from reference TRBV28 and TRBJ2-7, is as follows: DVKVTQSSRYLVKRTGEKVFLECVQDMDHENMFWYRQDPGLGLRLIYFSYDVKMKEKGDIPEGYSVSREKKERFSLILESASTNQTSMYLCASSFEGREQYFGPGTRLTVT.

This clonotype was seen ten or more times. The CDR3 loop is CASVLGNEQYF. Here the CDR3 DNA reads TGTGCCAGCGTACTGGGCAACGAGCAGTACTTC. The chain uses TRBV12-3 or TRBV12-4 and TRBJ2-7, with no clear D. The CDR3 contains 11 residues. The V end was cut by 8 bases, the J end by 5 bases, with 10 bases between.

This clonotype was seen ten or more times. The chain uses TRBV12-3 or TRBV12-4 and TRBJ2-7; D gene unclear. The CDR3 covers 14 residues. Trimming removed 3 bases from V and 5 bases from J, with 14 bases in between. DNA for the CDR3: TGTGCCAGCAGTTTCAATCCTCCTTCCCACGAGCAGTACTTC. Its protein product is CASSFNPPSHEQYF.